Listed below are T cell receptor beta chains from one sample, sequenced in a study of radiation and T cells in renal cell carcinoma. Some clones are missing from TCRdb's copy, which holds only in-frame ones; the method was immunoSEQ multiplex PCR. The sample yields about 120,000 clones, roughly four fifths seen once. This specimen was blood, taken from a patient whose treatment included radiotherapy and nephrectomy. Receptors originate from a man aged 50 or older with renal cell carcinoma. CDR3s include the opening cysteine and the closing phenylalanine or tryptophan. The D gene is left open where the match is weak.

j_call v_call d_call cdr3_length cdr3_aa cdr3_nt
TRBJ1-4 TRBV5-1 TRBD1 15 CASSGGQATNEKLFF TGCGCCAGCAGCGGCGGACAGGCAACTAATGAAAAACTGTTTTTT
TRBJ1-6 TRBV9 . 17 CASSPTMGRYSLSPLHF TGTGCCAGCAGCCCAACTATGGGTCGCTATTCTTTGTCACCCCTCCACTTT
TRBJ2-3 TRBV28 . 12 CASRPSTDTQYF TGTGCCAGCAGGCCTAGCACAGATACGCAGTATTTT
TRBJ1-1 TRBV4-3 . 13 CASSQEGSTEAFF TGCGCCAGCAGCCAAGAGGGCAGCACTGAAGCTTTCTTT
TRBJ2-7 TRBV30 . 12 CASWTRGYEQYF TGTGCCAGTTGGACAAGGGGCTACGAGCAGTACTTC
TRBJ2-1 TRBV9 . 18 CASSYQASDTRGDNEQFF TGTGCCAGCAGCTATCAGGCTAGCGACACCCGGGGTGACAATGAGCAGTTCTTC
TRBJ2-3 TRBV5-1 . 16 CASSLGGGPQTDTQYF TGCGCCAGCAGCTTAGGAGGGGGACCGCAAACAGATACGCAGTATTTT
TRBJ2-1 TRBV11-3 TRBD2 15 CASSPGGSSYNEQFF TGTGCCAGCAGCCCGGGGGGGAGCTCCTACAATGAGCAGTTCTTC
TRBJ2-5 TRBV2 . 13 CASSEGGGGTQYF TGTGCCAGCAGTGAAGGAGGGGGAGGGACCCAGTACTTC
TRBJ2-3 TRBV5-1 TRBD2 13 CASSPSGVDTQYF TGCGCCAGCAGCCCCAGCGGGGTGGATACGCAGTATTTT
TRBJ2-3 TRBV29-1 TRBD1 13 CSVDGQGADTQYF TGCAGCGTTGATGGGCAGGGGGCAGATACGCAGTATTTT
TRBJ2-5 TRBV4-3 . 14 CASSLQGSLETQYF TGCGCCAGCAGCCTACAAGGTAGCTTAGAGACCCAGTACTTC
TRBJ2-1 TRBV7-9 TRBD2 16 CASSPPFGLADNEQFF TGTGCCAGCAGCCCCCCGTTTGGACTAGCAGACAATGAGCAGTTCTTC